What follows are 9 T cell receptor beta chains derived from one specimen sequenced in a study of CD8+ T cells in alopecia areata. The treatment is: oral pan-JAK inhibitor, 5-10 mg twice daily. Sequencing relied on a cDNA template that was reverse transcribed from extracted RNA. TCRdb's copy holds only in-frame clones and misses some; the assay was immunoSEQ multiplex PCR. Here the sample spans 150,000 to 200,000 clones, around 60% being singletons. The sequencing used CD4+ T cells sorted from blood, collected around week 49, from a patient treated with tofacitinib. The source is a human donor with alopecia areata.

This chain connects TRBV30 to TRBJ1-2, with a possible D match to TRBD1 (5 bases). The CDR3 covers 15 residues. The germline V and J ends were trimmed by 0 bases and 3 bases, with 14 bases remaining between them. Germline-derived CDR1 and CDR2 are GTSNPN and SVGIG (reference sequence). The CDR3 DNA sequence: TGTGCCTGGAGTGTGCATGCCAGGGACCACTATGGCTACACCTTC. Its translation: CAWSVHARDHYGYTF. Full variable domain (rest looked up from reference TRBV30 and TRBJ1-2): SQTIHQWPATLVQPVGSPLSLECTVEGTSNPNLYWYRQAAGRGLQLLFYSVGIGQISSEVPQNLSASRPQDRQFILSSKKLLLSDSGFYLCAWSVHARDHYGYTFGSGTRLTVV.

The CDR3: CASSLRSAQVDGYTF. Here the CDR3 DNA reads TGTGCCAGCAGCCTTCGAAGCGCGCAGGTCGATGGCTACACCTTC. This sequence joins TRBV7-2 and TRBJ1-2; no definite D call. The CDR3 runs to 15 residues. From germline, CDR1 is SGHTA and CDR2 FQGNSA. Trimming took off 5 bases at V and 6 bases at J, with 19 bases between the two ends.

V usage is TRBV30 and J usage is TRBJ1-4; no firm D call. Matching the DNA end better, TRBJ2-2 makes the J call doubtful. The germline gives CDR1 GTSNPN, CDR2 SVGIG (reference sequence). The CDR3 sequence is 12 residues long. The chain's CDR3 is CAWSGPTGELFF. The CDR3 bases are TGTGCCTGGAGTGGACCTACAGGGGAGCTGTTTTTT.

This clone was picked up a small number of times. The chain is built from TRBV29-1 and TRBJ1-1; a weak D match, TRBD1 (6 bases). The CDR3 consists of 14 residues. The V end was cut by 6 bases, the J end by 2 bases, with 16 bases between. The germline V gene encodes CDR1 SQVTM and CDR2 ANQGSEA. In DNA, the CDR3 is TGCAGCGTCGCCTCAAACAGGGCAAACACTGAAGCTTTCTTT. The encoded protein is CSVASNRANTEAFF.

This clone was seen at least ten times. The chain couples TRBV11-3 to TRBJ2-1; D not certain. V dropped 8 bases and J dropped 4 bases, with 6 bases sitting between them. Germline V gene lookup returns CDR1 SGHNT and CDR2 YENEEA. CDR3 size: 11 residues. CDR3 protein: CASGQYNEQFF. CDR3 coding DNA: TGTGCCAGCGGGCAGTACAATGAGCAGTTCTTC.

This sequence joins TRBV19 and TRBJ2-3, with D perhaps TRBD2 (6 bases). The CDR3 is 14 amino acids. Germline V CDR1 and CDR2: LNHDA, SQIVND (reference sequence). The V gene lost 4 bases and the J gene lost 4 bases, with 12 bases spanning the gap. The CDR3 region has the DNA TGTGCCAGTAGTACCGGTCCGGGGGCAGATACGCAGTATTTT. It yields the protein CASSTGPGADTQYF.

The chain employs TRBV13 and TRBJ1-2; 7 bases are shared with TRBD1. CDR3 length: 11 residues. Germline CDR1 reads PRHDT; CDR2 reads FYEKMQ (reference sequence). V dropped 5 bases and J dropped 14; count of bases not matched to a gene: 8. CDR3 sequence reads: CASSITGAKTF. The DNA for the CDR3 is TGTGCCAGCAGCATTACAGGGGCTAAGACCTTC.

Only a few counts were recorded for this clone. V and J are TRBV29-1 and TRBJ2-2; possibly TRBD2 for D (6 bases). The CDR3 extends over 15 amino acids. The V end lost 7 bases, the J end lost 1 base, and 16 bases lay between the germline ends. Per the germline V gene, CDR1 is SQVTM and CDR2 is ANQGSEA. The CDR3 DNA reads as TGCAGCGCTAAGGGCGGGACGGAGAACACCGGGGAGCTGTTTTTT. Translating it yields CSAKGGTENTGELFF.

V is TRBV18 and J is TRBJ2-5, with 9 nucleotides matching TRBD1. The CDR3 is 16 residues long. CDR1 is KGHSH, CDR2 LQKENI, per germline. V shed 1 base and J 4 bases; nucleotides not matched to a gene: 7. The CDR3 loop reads CASSPLDRGGAETQYF. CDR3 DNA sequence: TGTGCCAGCTCACCACTGGACAGGGGCGGTGCAGAGACCCAGTACTTC. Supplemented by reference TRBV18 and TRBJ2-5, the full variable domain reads NAGVMQNPRHLVRRRGQEARLRCSPMKGHSHVYWYRQLPEEGLKFMVYLQKENIIDESGMPKERFSAEFPKEGPSILRIQQVVRGDSAAYFCASSPLDRGGAETQYFGPGTRLLVL.